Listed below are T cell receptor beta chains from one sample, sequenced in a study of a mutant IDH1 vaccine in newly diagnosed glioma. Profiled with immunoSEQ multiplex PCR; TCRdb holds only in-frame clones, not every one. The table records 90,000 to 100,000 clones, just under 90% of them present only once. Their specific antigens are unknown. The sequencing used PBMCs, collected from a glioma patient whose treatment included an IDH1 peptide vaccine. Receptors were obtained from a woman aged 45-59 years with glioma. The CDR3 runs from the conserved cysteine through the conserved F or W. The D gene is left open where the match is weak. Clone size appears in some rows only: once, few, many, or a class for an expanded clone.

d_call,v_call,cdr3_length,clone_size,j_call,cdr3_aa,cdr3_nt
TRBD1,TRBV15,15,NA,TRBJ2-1,CATSRRQGSYNEQFF,TGTGCCACCAGCAGGAGACAGGGGTCCTACAATGAGCAGTTCTTC
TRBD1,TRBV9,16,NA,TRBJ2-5,CASSPPPGGGRETQYF,TGTGCCAGCAGCCCCCCCCCAGGGGGCGGCAGAGAGACCCAGTACTTC
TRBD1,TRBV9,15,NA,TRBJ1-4,CASSVAGRGDEKLFF,TGTGCCAGCAGCGTAGCTGGCAGGGGGGATGAAAAACTGTTTTTT
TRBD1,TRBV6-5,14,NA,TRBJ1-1,CASSYSTGGTEAFF,TGTGCCAGCAGTTACTCGACAGGGGGGACTGAAGCTTTCTTT
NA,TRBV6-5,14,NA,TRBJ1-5,CASSYSRGTQPQHF,TGTGCCAGCAGTTACTCTCGGGGGACTCAGCCCCAGCATTTT
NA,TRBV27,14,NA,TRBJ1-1,CASSLTGGNTEAFF,TGTGCCAGCAGTTTGACAGGAGGGAACACTGAAGCTTTCTTT
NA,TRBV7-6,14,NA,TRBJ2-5,CASSLAILQETQYF,TGTGCCAGCAGCTTAGCTATTCTCCAAGAGACCCAGTACTTC
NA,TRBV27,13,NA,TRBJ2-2,CASSLGNTGELFF,TGTGCCAGCAGTTTGGGGAACACCGGGGAGCTGTTTTTT
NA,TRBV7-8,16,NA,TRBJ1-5,CASSLGGDWRVQPQHF,TGTGCCAGCAGCTTAGGTGGCGATTGGAGGGTTCAGCCCCAGCATTTT
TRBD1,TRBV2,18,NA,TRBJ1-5,CASGAGTGGLEGNQPQHF,TGTGCCAGCGGGGCCGGGACAGGGGGTTTAGAGGGCAATCAGCCCCAGCATTTT
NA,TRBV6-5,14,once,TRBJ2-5,CASSYGRSQETQYF,TGTGCCAGCAGTTACGGCAGGTCCCAAGAGACCCAGTACTTC
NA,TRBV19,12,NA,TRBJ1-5,CASSMGNQPQHF,TGTGCCAGTAGTATGGGGAATCAGCCCCAGCATTTT
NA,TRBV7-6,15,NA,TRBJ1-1,CASSSGSNMNTEAFF,TGTGCCAGCAGCTCCGGGTCCAACATGAACACTGAAGCTTTCTTT
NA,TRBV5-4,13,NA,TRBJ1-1,CASSQRSHEEAFF,TGTGCCAGCAGCCAAAGATCCCACGAGGAAGCTTTCTTT
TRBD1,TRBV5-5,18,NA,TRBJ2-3,CASSNPGQGALYTDTQYF,TGTGCCAGCAGCAATCCGGGACAGGGGGCGCTGTACACAGATACGCAGTATTTT
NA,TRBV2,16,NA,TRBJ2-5,CASSEALGTAKVTQYF,TGTGCCAGCAGTGAAGCGCTTGGGACGGCCAAGGTGACCCAGTACTTC
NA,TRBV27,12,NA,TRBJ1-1,CASSFGGGQAFF,TGTGCCAGCAGTTTTGGGGGGGGACAAGCTTTCTTT
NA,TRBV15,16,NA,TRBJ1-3,CATSRDPDSSGNTIYF,TGTGCCACCAGCAGAGATCCTGACAGCTCTGGAAACACCATATATTTT
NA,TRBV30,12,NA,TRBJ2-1,CAWTSGLGEQFF,TGTGCCTGGACCTCAGGGTTAGGGGAGCAGTTCTTC
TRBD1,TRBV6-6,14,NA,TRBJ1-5,CASSPVRGPQPQHF,TGTGCCAGCAGCCCCGTCAGGGGGCCTCAGCCCCAGCATTTT